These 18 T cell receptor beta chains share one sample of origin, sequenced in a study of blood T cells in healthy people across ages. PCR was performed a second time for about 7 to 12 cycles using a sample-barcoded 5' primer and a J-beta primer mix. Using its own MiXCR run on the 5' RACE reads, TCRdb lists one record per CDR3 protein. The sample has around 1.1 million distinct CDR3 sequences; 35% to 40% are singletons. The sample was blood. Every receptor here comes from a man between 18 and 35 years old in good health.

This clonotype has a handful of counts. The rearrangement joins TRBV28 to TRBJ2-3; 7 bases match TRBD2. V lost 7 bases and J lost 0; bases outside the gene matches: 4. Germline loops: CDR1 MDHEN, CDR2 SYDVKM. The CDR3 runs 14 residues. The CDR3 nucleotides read TGTGCCAGCAACCACGGGGGGAGCACAGATACGCAGTATTTT. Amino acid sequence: CASNHGGSTDTQYF.

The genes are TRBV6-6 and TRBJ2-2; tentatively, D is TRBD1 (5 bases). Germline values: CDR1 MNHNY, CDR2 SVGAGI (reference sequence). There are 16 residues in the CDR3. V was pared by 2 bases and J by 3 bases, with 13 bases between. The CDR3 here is CASSYVRARDTGELFF. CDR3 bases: TGTGCCAGCAGTTACGTCAGGGCAAGGGACACCGGGGAGCTGTTTTTT.

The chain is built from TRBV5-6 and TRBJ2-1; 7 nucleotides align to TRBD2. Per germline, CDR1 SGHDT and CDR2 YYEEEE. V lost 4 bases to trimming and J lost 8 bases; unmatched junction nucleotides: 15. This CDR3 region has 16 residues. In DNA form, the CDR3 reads TGTGCCAGCAGCGCTGTCTCACTGCTCCGGGGGGATGAGCAGTTCTTC. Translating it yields CASSAVSLLRGDEQFF.

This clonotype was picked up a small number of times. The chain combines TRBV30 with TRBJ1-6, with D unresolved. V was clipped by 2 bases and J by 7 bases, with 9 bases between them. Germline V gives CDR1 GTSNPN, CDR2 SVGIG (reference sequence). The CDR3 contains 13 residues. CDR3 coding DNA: TGTGCCTGGAGTAACGGGATAAATTCACCCCTCCACTTT. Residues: CAWSNGINSPLHF.

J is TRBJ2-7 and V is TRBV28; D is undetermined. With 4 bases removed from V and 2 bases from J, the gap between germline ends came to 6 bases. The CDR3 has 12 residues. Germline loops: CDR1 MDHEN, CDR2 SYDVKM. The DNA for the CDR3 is TGTGCCAGCAGTTCCTCCGCCTACGAGCAGTACGTC. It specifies CASSSSAYEQYV.

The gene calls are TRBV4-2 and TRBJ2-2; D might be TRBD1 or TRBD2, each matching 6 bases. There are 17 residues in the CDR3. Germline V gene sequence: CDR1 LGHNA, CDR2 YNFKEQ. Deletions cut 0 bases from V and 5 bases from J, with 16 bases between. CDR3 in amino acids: CASSQDLGGRLTGELFF. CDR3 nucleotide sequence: TGTGCCAGCAGCCAAGATCTCGGGGGCAGGTTGACCGGGGAGCTGTTTTTT.

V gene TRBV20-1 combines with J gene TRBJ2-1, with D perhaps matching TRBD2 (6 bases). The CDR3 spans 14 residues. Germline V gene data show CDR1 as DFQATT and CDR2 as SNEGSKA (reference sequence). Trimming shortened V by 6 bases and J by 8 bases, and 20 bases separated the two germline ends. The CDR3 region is CSAPRAGFHDEQFF. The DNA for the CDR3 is TGCAGTGCCCCCCGGGCGGGGTTCCACGATGAGCAGTTCTTC.

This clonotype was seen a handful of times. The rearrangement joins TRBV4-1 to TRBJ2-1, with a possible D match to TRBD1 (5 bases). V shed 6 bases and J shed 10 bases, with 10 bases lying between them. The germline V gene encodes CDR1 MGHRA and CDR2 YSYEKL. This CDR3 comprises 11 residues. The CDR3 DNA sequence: TGCGCCAGCAGGTTGGGGCTAGAGCAGTTCTTC. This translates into CASRLGLEQFF.

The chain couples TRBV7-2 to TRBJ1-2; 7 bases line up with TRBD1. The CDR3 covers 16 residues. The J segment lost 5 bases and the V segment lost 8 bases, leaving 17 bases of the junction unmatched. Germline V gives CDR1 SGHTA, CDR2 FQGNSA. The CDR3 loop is CASLPRQGGVGYGYTF. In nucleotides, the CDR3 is TGTGCCAGCCTCCCCCGGCAGGGGGGAGTAGGGTATGGCTACACCTTC.

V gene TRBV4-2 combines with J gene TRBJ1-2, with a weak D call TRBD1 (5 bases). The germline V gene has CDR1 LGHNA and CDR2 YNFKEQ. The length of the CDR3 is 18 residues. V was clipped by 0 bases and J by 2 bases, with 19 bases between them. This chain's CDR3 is CASSQEGTGAETNYGYTF. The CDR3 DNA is TGTGCCAGCAGCCAAGAAGGTACAGGAGCCGAGACCAACTATGGCTACACCTTC.

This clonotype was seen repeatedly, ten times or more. The CDR3 loop reads CASSYSDREKDGYTF. The CDR3 nucleotides are TGTGCCAGCAGTTACTCGGACAGGGAAAAAGATGGCTACACCTTC. The gene calls are TRBV6-6 and TRBJ1-2; 8 bases agree with TRBD1. Germline assignment: CDR1 MNHNY and CDR2 SVGAGI (reference sequence). This CDR3 spans 15 amino acids. Trimming took 0 bases from V and 6 from J; bases not matched to a gene: 6.

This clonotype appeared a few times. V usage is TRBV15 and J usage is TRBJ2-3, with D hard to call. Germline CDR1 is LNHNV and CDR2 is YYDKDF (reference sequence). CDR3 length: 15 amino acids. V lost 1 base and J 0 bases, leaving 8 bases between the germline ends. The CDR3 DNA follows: TGTGCCACCAGCAGAGGCCAGCCCAGCACAGATACGCAGTATTTT. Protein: CATSRGQPSTDTQYF.

The CDR3 DNA sequence: TGTGCCATCAGTGCGTCCCTCAGGGGCTACACCTTC. Translated, it gives CAISASLRGYTF. The chain employs TRBV10-3 and TRBJ1-2, with D hard to call. The CDR3 runs to 12 residues. CDR1 and CDR2 (germline): ENHRY, SYGVKD. Deletions cut 4 bases from V and 8 bases from J, with 11 bases between.

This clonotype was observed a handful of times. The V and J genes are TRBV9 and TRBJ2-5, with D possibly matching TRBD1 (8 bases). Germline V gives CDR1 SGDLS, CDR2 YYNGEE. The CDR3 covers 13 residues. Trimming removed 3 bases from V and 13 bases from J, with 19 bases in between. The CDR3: CASSDLDREGRYF. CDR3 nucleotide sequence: TGTGCCAGCAGCGATTTGGACAGGGAGGGACGGTACTTC.

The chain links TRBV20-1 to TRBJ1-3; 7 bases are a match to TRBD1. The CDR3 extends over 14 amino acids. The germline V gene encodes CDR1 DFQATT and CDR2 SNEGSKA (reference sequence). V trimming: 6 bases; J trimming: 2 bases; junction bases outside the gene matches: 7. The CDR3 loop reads CSALGQRTGNTIYF. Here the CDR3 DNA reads TGCAGTGCCCTGGGACAGCGCACTGGAAACACCATATATTTT.

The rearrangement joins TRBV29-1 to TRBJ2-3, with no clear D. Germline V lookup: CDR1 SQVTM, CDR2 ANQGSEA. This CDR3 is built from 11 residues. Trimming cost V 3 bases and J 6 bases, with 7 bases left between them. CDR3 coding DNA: TGCAGCGTTGATCCGGAGGATACGCAGTATTTT. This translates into CSVDPEDTQYF.

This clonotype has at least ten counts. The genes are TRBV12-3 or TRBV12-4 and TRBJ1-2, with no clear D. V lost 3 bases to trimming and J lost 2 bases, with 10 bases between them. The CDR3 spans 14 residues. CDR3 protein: CASSFDNFNYGYTF. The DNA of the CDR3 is TGTGCCAGCAGTTTTGATAACTTCAACTATGGCTACACCTTC.

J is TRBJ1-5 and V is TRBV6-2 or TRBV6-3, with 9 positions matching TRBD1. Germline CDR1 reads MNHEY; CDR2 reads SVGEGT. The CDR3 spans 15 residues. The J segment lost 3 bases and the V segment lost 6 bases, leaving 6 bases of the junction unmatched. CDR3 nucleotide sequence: TGTGCCAGCAGAAAGGGGACAGGGATCAATCAGCCCCAGCATTTT. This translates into CASRKGTGINQPQHF.